This TCR beta chain was recovered during a study of blood T cell repertoires in COVID-19. With respect to this clone: Different DNA sequences within this sample yield the same CDR3.

Data came from immunoSEQ multiplex PCR; TCRdb stores just in-frame clones and leaves some out. The profile shows roughly 220,000 clones, about 80% of them singletons. V lost 0 bases and J lost 4, with 13 bases in between. This CDR3 is 15 amino acids long. Germline CDR1 is SGHDT and CDR2 is YYEEEE. Sequences were obtained from peripheral blood. The TCR originated in a young woman who had recovered from COVID-19. This chain connects TRBV5-6 to TRBJ1-2, with D tentatively TRBD1 (5 bases). The CDR3 DNA sequence: TGTGCCAGCAGCTTGGTTCAGGGAGGAAGCTATGGCTACACCTTC. Translated, it gives CASSLVQGGSYGYTF.